This T cell receptor (beta chain) derives from a study of T cell responses to AZD1222 COVID-19 vaccine. Study-wide findings and caveats: Vaccine-associated CD4 TCRs spanned spike, dominant at 160-218 and 743-854. Compared with day 0, the breadth and depth of the Spike-specific TCR repertoire rose significantly after two doses of AZD1222. The sample set comprised mostly white British donors with more females, and clonal diversity was possibly underestimated.

Remarks on this clone: Its antigen is still unknown.

Sequenced by immunoSEQ multiplex PCR; TCRdb stores in-frame clones only, minus some. The data hold 75,000 to 100,000 clones, with approximately 85% observed a single time. Germline V gene data show CDR1 as SEHNR and CDR2 as FQNEAQ (reference sequence). V lost 5 bases and J 4 bases, leaving 15 bases between the germline ends. CDR3 length equals 15 residues. The sample was peripheral blood, taken on day 0 of AZD1222 vaccination. The V gene is TRBV7-9, the J gene TRBJ1-3, with a possible D match to TRBD1 (5 bases). The receptor was isolated from an adult in good health. In nucleotides, the CDR3 is TGTGCCAGCAGCCCCCCCCGGGGCTTGGGAAACACCATATATTTT. Its translation is CASSPPRGLGNTIYF. The full variable domain, rest sourced from reference TRBV7-9 and TRBJ1-3, is DTGVSQNPRHKITKRGQNVTFRCDPISEHNRLYWYRQTLGQGPEFLTYFQNEAQLEKSRLLSDRFSAERPKGSFSTLEIQRTEQGDSAMYLCASSPPRGLGNTIYFGEGSWLTVV.